The next 20 T cell receptor beta chains were all read from a single sample in a study of vaccination and CD4 T cells after COVID-19. For these receptors, no antigen is known. The Oncomine TCR Beta short-read assay was applied to DNA of cultured CD4+ T cells. TCRdb ran MiXCR on the PCR reads and lists one entry per CDR3 protein. The sample yields 15,000 to 25,000 distinct CDR3 sequences, 38% seen once. Treatment here: roughly 10-day PBMC culture with coronavirus spike peptide pools or control peptides (ViraFEST assay). Material for sequencing was cultured CD4+ T cells from blood. Source of these receptors: a human donor with COVID-19.

The rearrangement joins TRBV7-2 to TRBJ2-7; D unresolved. Germline V gene lookup returns CDR1 SGHTA and CDR2 FQGNSA. V was cut by 4 bases and J by 2 bases, with 3 bases left in between. CDR3 length equals 11 residues. CDR3 nucleotide sequence: TGTGCCAGCAGCTCAGCCTACGAGCAGTACTTC. Translating gives CASSSAYEQYF.

The chain is built from TRBV19 and TRBJ2-3; TRBD2 aligns across 11 bases. Germline lookup yields CDR1 LNHDA and CDR2 SQIVND (reference sequence). The CDR3 is made up of 17 amino acids. V trimming: 4 bases; J trimming: 5 bases; junction bases outside the gene matches: 11. The CDR3 here is CASSTLAGGRLVDTQYF. The CDR3 nucleotides read TGTGCCAGTAGTACCTTAGCGGGGGGGCGTCTAGTAGATACGCAGTATTTT.

The rearrangement uses TRBV5-1 and TRBJ1-3; D not resolved. Trimming removed 4 bases at V and 2 bases at J, with 13 bases between. This CDR3 region has 15 residues. From germline, CDR1 is SGHRS and CDR2 YFSETQ. The CDR3 DNA reads TGCGCCAGCAGCCTGCCGCTACCTACTGGAAACACCATATATTTT. Its translation: CASSLPLPTGNTIYF.

CDR3 protein: CASSDAGGGKETQYF. For the CDR3, the DNA is TGTGCCAGCAGTGATGCCGGCGGGGGGAAAGAGACCCAGTACTTC. The V call is TRBV2, the J call TRBJ2-5, with TRBD2 matching 8 bases. The germline V gene encodes CDR1 SNHLY and CDR2 FYNNEI. The ends lost 3 bases at V and 3 bases at J; junction bases unmatched: 6. This CDR3 is built from 15 residues. Drawing the rest from reference TRBV2 and TRBJ2-5, the complete variable domain is EPEVTQTPSHQVTQMGQEVILRCVPISNHLYFYWYRQILGQKVEFLVSFYNNEISEKSEIFDDQFSVERPDGSNFTLKIRSTKLEDSAMYFCASSDAGGGKETQYFGPGTRLLVL.

This clonotype occurred a few times. J is TRBJ1-4 and V is TRBV7-2; D is possibly TRBD1 (5 bases). The germline V gene has CDR1 SGHTA and CDR2 FQGNSA. This CDR3 region has 15 residues. V dropped 1 base and J dropped 6 bases, with 12 bases sitting between them. DNA for the CDR3: TGTGCCAGCAGCTTAGTGTCCAGGGCGGATGAAAAACTGTTTTTT. It yields the protein CASSLVSRADEKLFF.

The rearrangement links TRBV7-2 to TRBJ1-5, with D possibly matching TRBD1 (6 bases). Per the germline V gene, CDR1 is SGHTA and CDR2 is FQGNSA. V lost 3 bases and J lost 6, with 21 bases in between. CDR3 length equals 17 residues. The CDR3 reads CASSLIPSRGASQPQHF. The DNA of the CDR3 is TGTGCCAGCAGCTTGATTCCCTCTCGGGGGGCGAGTCAGCCCCAGCATTTT.

This clonotype was counted a single time. V usage is TRBV28 and J usage is TRBJ1-2, with D unresolved. Germline CDR1 reads MDHEN; CDR2 reads SYDVKM. The CDR3 contains 13 residues. V lost 4 bases, J lost 4 bases, and 10 bases lay in between. CDR3 bases: TGTGCCAGCAGTTCAATGGACTTCTATGGCTACACCTTC. As protein: CASSSMDFYGYTF.

V and J are TRBV9 and TRBJ1-1; D perhaps matches TRBD1 (6 bases). The CDR3 runs to 16 residues. The germline CDR1 and CDR2 sequences are SGDLS and YYNGEE. The ends were cut back, 1 base at V and 0 bases at J, with 13 bases in the middle. The CDR3 DNA sequence: TGTGCCAGCAGCGTATTAGGACAGACCATGAACACTGAAGCTTTCTTT. This encodes CASSVLGQTMNTEAFF.

In its sample, this clonotype was seen a few times. V gene TRBV6-2 or TRBV6-3 combines with J gene TRBJ2-2; D remains unclear. The V gene lost 10 bases and the J gene lost 2 bases, with 11 bases spanning the gap. CDR3 size: 13 residues. Looked up from germline, CDR1 is MNHEY and CDR2 is SVGEGT. In DNA form, the CDR3 reads TGTGCCATCCTGATACAAAACACCGGGGAGCTGTTTTTT. Translating it yields CAILIQNTGELFF.

The chain combines TRBV7-2 with TRBJ2-1; no reliable D call. V lost 1 base and J lost 0, with 7 bases in between. Germline-derived CDR1 and CDR2 are SGHTA and FQGNSA. The CDR3 runs to 15 residues. Here the CDR3 reads CASSLDYSSYNEQFF. The CDR3 DNA is TGTGCCAGCAGCTTAGATTACAGCTCCTACAATGAGCAGTTCTTC.

The V gene is TRBV5-4, the J gene TRBJ1-5; 9 bases agree with TRBD1. V was clipped by 4 bases and J by 4 bases; unmatched bases: 6. This CDR3 has 15 amino acids. CDR1 is SGHNT, CDR2 YYREEE, per germline (reference sequence). The CDR3 DNA follows: TGTGCCAGCAGCCTAGGGACAGGGAGAAATCAGCCCCAGCATTTT. Amino acids: CASSLGTGRNQPQHF.

This clonotype has only a few counts. The genes are TRBV2 and TRBJ1-5, with 7 bases lining up with TRBD1. Germline lookup yields CDR1 SNHLY and CDR2 FYNNEI. The CDR3 contains 12 residues. V lost 4 bases, J lost 7 bases, and 1 base stayed unmatched. The CDR3 nucleotides read TGTGCCAGCAGTGTAGGGGGCCAGCCCCAGCATTTT. Protein: CASSVGGQPQHF.

The CDR3 here is CASSKRGGRNEQFF. The CDR3 region has the DNA TGTGCCAGCAGCAAAAGAGGGGGCAGGAATGAGCAGTTCTTC. This chain connects TRBV7-3 to TRBJ2-1; 7 bases are a match to TRBD1. The CDR3 length is 14 residues. Unmatched junction bases numbered 8, after V lost 5 bases and J lost 7 bases. Germline assignment: CDR1 SGHTA and CDR2 FQGTGA.

This clonotype was counted only a few times. The chain carries TRBV28 and TRBJ1-2; D remains unclear. V was shortened by 8 bases and J by 4 bases, with 14 bases between the two germline ends. The CDR3 is 13 residues long. Germline CDR1 MDHEN, CDR2 SYDVKM. The CDR3 DNA reads as TGTGCCAGCGGAGGAAGGGTAGGCTATGGCTACACCTTC. This codes for CASGGRVGYGYTF.

This chain connects TRBV19 to TRBJ1-2; D gene ambiguous. Germline V lookup: CDR1 LNHDA, CDR2 SQIVND (reference sequence). The CDR3 has 14 amino acids. Trimming removed 0 bases at V and 5 bases at J, with 10 bases between. CDR3 sequence (DNA): TGTGCCAGTAGTATAGAGGGGTTCGGGTATGGCTACACCTTC. Amino acids: CASSIEGFGYGYTF.

Only a few counts were recorded for this clonotype. This chain uses TRBV20-1 with TRBJ1-4, with a weak D call TRBD1 (6 bases). Germline CDR1 is DFQATT and CDR2 is SNEGSKA (reference sequence). CDR3 length equals 13 residues. V was clipped by 0 bases and J by 10 bases, with 12 bases between them. CDR3 region: CSARDGGPGKLFF. DNA for the CDR3: TGCAGTGCTAGAGACGGGGGCCCGGGAAAACTGTTTTTT.

This clonotype occurred a few times. The V and J genes are TRBV6-5 and TRBJ2-4; D is tentatively TRBD1 or TRBD2 (5 bases each). Trimming removed 2 bases from V and 7 bases from J, with 9 bases in between. The CDR3 extends over 13 amino acids. Looked up from germline, CDR1 is MNHEY and CDR2 is SVGAGI. Here the CDR3 DNA reads TGTGCCAGCAGTTACCCAGGGAGCAACATTCAGTACTTC. This translates into CASSYPGSNIQYF.

This chain links TRBV6-5 with TRBJ2-7; TRBD2 matches at 9 bases. This CDR3 comprises 15 residues. In germline, CDR1 is MNHEY, CDR2 SVGAGI. V lost 3 bases and J lost 2; bases outside the gene matches: 5. The CDR3 sequence is CASSYTSGSPYEQYF. The CDR3 nucleotides are TGTGCCAGCAGTTATACTAGCGGGTCCCCCTACGAGCAGTACTTC.

This chain connects TRBV6-5 to TRBJ1-4; maybe TRBD1 (6 bases). CDR1 is MNHEY, CDR2 SVGAGI, per germline. The CDR3 consists of 14 residues. V lost 2 bases and J lost 6, with 10 bases in between. CDR3 region: CASSYGGADEKLFF. CDR3 DNA sequence: TGTGCCAGCAGTTACGGGGGCGCGGATGAAAAACTGTTTTTT.

There are a few counts of this clonotype. CDR3 sequence: CSAAHRDRLYNEQFF. In DNA, the CDR3 is TGCAGTGCAGCCCACCGGGACCGATTATACAATGAGCAGTTCTTC. The chain links TRBV20-1 to TRBJ2-1; the D call may be TRBD1 or TRBD2 (5 bases each). V lost 6 bases and J lost 4, with 19 bases in between. The CDR3 runs 15 residues. The germline CDR1 and CDR2 sequences are DFQATT and SNEGSKA (reference sequence).